This T cell receptor beta chain was identified during a study of a mutant IDH1 vaccine in newly diagnosed glioma. At the level of the study: The start of vaccination came 4-6 weeks after radiotherapy alone, or with temozolomide cycles.

With regard to this clone: Its specificity is not known.

Trimming shortened V by 0 bases and J by 7 bases, and 6 bases separated the two germline ends. The CDR3 sequence is 12 residues long. CDR1 LNHDA and CDR2 SQIVND come from the germline V gene (reference sequence). Time point in this sample: week 23, last vaccination. What each vaccine dose contained was 300 ug of mutant IDH1 20-mer peptide, accompanied by topical imiquimod. The assay was immunoSEQ multiplex PCR, and TCRdb's table has in-frame clones only and misses some. The sample has 25,000 to 35,000 clones, around 89% seen once. The origin of this receptor is a man between 35 and 55 years old with glioma. The genes are TRBV19 and TRBJ1-1; D gene ambiguous. The sample was PBMCs, taken from a glioma patient whose treatment included an IDH1 peptide vaccine. CDR3 bases: TGTGCCAGTAGTATAGAAGGGAATGAAGCTTTCTTT. This gives the protein CASSIEGNEAFF.